This passage covers 6 T cell receptor beta chains from one sample sequenced in a study of OX40 agonist ivuxolimab in advanced cancers. Method: immunoSEQ multiplex PCR; TCRdb's copy keeps in-frame clones and lacks some. The sample includes about 66,000 clones, around 87% seen only once; the top ten take around 2.2%. The sequences come from CD4+ or CD8+ T cells sorted from blood, collected in a trial of the OX40 agonist ivuxolimab. The source is an adult with an advanced solid tumor such as melanoma, head and neck, liver or kidney cancer.

A single count supports this clone. J is TRBJ1-1 and V is TRBV11-2; TRBD1 aligns across 7 bases. V shed 4 bases, J shed 8 bases, and the junction held 13 bases outside the gene matches. From germline, CDR1 is SGHAT and CDR2 FQNNGV. The CDR3 is 15 amino acids. The DNA of the CDR3 is TGTGCCAGCAGCTCGCGAGGGGGCTGGGTGGTAGAAGCTTTCTTT. Translation: CASSSRGGWVVEAFF.

V usage is TRBV27 and J usage is TRBJ1-3; D may be TRBD1 (5 bases). CDR3 length: 14 amino acids. Trimming removed 2 bases at V and 0 bases at J, with 5 bases between. Germline V lookup: CDR1 MNHEY, CDR2 SMNVEV (reference sequence). The chain's CDR3 is CASSLRGSGNTIYF. Here the CDR3 DNA reads TGTGCCAGCAGTTTAAGGGGCTCTGGAAACACCATATATTTT.

The chain links TRBV19 to TRBJ1-1; 7 bases align to TRBD1. The CDR3 has 14 residues. Trimming took 5 bases from V and 6 from J; bases not matched to a gene: 9. Germline lookup yields CDR1 LNHDA and CDR2 SQIVND (reference sequence). CDR3 protein: CASSLQGSWAEAFF. The DNA for the CDR3 is TGTGCCAGTAGTTTACAGGGGAGTTGGGCTGAAGCTTTCTTT.

The chain combines TRBV5-4 with TRBJ1-1; 8 bases are shared with TRBD1. This CDR3 contains 14 residues. V trimming: 4 bases; J trimming: 6 bases; junction bases outside the gene matches: 8. Germline lookup yields CDR1 SGHNT and CDR2 YYREEE (reference sequence). CDR3 bases: TGTGCCAGCAGCCCCCGGACAGGGCCTCCTGAAGCTTTCTTT. Amino acids: CASSPRTGPPEAFF.

CDR3 protein: CASSYQPGTANTGELFF. CDR3 coding DNA: TGCGCCAGCAGCTATCAACCCGGGACAGCGAACACCGGGGAGCTGTTTTTT. The chain carries TRBV5-1 and TRBJ2-2; TRBD1 agrees at 7 bases. This CDR3 is built from 17 residues. Germline V CDR1 and CDR2: SGHRS, YFSETQ. Unmatched junction bases numbered 8, after V lost 3 bases and J lost 0 bases.

The chain combines TRBV29-1 with TRBJ2-4, with D possibly being TRBD1 or TRBD2 (6 bases each). CDR3 length: 16 residues. CDR1 is SQVTM, CDR2 ANQGSEA, per germline. V dropped 3 bases and J dropped 7 bases, with 22 bases sitting between them. The CDR3 sequence: CSVESRGLGASNIQYF. CDR3 in DNA: TGCAGCGTTGAGTCCCGGGGGTTGGGGGCGAGCAACATTCAGTACTTC.